This T cell receptor beta chain is drawn from a study of Ad26.COV2.S vaccination and SARS-CoV-2 variants. Study details: Donor had been placed in the Ad26.COV2.S arm of the COV1001 trial.

Measured with immunoSEQ multiplex PCR; TCRdb has only the in-frame clones, and not every one. The table has 320,000 or so clones, approximately 87% seen once. The treatment is: roughly 18 received Ad26.COV2.S at low or high dose, single or two shots; 5 received placebo; per-sample allocation not given. On day 63 after the first injection, vaccine and placebo recipients gave samples. The sample came from a Boston adult aged 18-55 years. Vaccine was an Ad26 vector expressing Wuhan-strain SARS-CoV-2 spike. The table lists this clone with a count of one. This CDR3 spans 15 amino acids. V lost 5 bases and J lost 3; bases outside the gene matches: 8. Germline CDR1 is SGHTS and CDR2 is YDEGEE.

Source: peripheral blood, taken in a trial of Ad26.COV2.S vaccine versus placebo. The receptor's source is a person between 18 and 65 years old who received the Ad26.COV2.S COVID-19 vaccine or a placebo. V and J are TRBV5-8 and TRBJ2-1; 7 nucleotides align to TRBD1. The CDR3 reads CASRPTGTVYNEQFF. For the CDR3, the DNA is TGTGCCAGCAGACCAACCGGGACAGTCTACAATGAGCAGTTCTTC.